Below, 12 T cell receptor beta chains from the same sample are listed, as sequenced in a study of cytomegalovirus exposure and HLA in healthy donors. This PCR relied on a set of 60 Vbeta primers and 13 Jbeta primers. Libraries were prepared by immunoSEQ multiplex PCR; TCRdb keeps only in-frame clonotypes and omits some of them. The data contain about 130,000 clones, less than 80% of them seen just once; the ten biggest clones take up under 5%. The sequenced sample consisted of PBMCs. The receptors come from a man aged 35-49 years in good health and CMV-seropositive.

The rearrangement uses TRBV9 and TRBJ2-2, with TRBD2 matching 8 bases. CDR1 and CDR2 (germline): SGDLS, YYNGEE. J was trimmed by 6 bases and V by 3 bases; bases with no gene match: 7. This CDR3 comprises 15 residues. CDR3 nucleotides: TGTGCCAGCAGCGACATGACTAGCGAAGCCGGGGAGCTGTTTTTT. It translates to CASSDMTSEAGELFF.

In this sample, this clone turned up once. The rearrangement links TRBV7-6 to TRBJ2-1; 9 bases are a match to TRBD1. V was clipped by 5 bases and J by 7 bases; unmatched bases: 6. The CDR3 contains 14 residues. Germline CDR1 and CDR2: SGHVS and FNYEAQ. CDR3 amino acids: CASSPLTGGNEQFF. The CDR3, as DNA: TGTGCCAGCAGCCCACTGACAGGGGGTAATGAGCAGTTCTTC.

In its sample, this clone was seen once. The CDR3 sequence is CASRPRGDEQFF. The CDR3 DNA reads as TGTGCCAGTAGACCGCGGGGGGATGAGCAGTTCTTC. The rearrangement joins TRBV19 to TRBJ2-1; 8 bases are shared with TRBD2. The trim removed 6 bases at V and 8 bases at J, leaving 3 bases unmatched. Germline CDR1 reads LNHDA; CDR2 reads SQIVND (reference sequence). The CDR3 is 12 residues long.

V gene TRBV28 combines with J gene TRBJ2-1, with TRBD2 identical over 8 bases. Germline CDR1 MDHEN, CDR2 SYDVKM. The CDR3 totals 18 residues. V shed 6 bases, J shed 1 base, and the junction held 14 bases outside the gene matches. Here the CDR3 reads CASSPLVRLAGSYNEQFF. CDR3 nucleotides: TGTGCCAGCAGCCCCCTTGTGCGGCTAGCGGGTTCCTACAATGAGCAGTTCTTC.

This clone came up once. The chain is built from TRBV5-1 and TRBJ2-5, with 10 bases that match TRBD2. Looked up from germline, CDR1 is SGHRS and CDR2 is YFSETQ. The CDR3 totals 16 residues. Trimming at V came to 4 bases and at J to 1 base, leaving 7 bases not matched to a gene. Here the CDR3 DNA reads TGCGCCAGCAGCCCTGGACTAGCGGAGCCCCAAGAGACCCAGTACTTC. It specifies CASSPGLAEPQETQYF.

The chain has TRBV30 and TRBJ2-2; 7 bases are a match to TRBD2. The germline V gene has CDR1 GTSNPN and CDR2 SVGIG (reference sequence). The trim removed 7 bases at V and 7 bases at J, leaving 12 bases unmatched. This CDR3 region has 14 residues. The DNA of the CDR3 is TGTGCCTTAAAAATCGGAGCGGGATTCGGGGAGCTGTTTTTT. Its protein product is CALKIGAGFGELFF. The full variable domain, rest sourced from reference TRBV30 and TRBJ2-2, is SQTIHQWPATLVQPVGSPLSLECTVEGTSNPNLYWYRQAAGRGLQLLFYSVGIGQISSEVPQNLSASRPQDRQFILSSKKLLLSDSGFYLCALKIGAGFGELFFGEGSRLTVL.

This chain joins TRBV5-6 and TRBJ1-2; 11 bases line up with TRBD1. The CDR3 runs 14 residues. The V segment lost 3 bases and the J segment 3 bases; nucleotides outside the gene matches: 1. CDR1 is SGHDT, CDR2 YYEEEE, per germline. CDR3 coding DNA: TGTGCCAGCAGCTGGACAGGGGGCGACTATGGCTACACCTTC. It yields the protein CASSWTGGDYGYTF.

This chain connects TRBV18 to TRBJ1-1; D is ambiguous. Trimming removed 6 bases at V and 4 bases at J, with 15 bases between. Germline lookup yields CDR1 KGHSH and CDR2 LQKENI. The CDR3 runs 14 residues. CDR3 coding DNA: TGTGCCAGCTCTCTTCGAGAGGGTGGCACTGAAGCTTTCTTT. It yields the protein CASSLREGGTEAFF.

The chain recombines TRBV4-2 with TRBJ2-7; D perhaps matches TRBD1 (6 bases). The ends were cut back, 1 base at V and 9 bases at J, with 22 bases in the middle. Germline values: CDR1 LGHNA, CDR2 YNFKEQ. This CDR3 is 16 amino acids long. CDR3 sequence: CASSQGAVGALLLQYF. CDR3 nucleotides: TGTGCCAGCAGCCAAGGGGCCGTGGGGGCGCTCCTATTGCAGTACTTC.

This clone was observed once. The chain recombines TRBV5-4 with TRBJ1-1; D may be TRBD1 (5 bases). The germline gives CDR1 SGHNT, CDR2 YYREEE (reference sequence). This CDR3 is built from 14 residues. The V gene lost 3 bases and the J gene lost 3 bases, with 12 bases spanning the gap. CDR3 DNA sequence: TGTGCCAGCAGCTGGAGAGGAGGGGACACTGAAGCTTTCTTT. This codes for CASSWRGGDTEAFF.

This chain links TRBV4-1 with TRBJ1-5, with TRBD1 as a possible D gene (6 bases). Trimming removed 2 bases at V and 7 bases at J, with 9 bases between. CDR1 is MGHRA, CDR2 YSYEKL, per germline. The CDR3 is 13 amino acids. CDR3 bases: TGCGCCAGCAGCCAACCAGGGGAACAGCCCCAGCATTTT. This translates into CASSQPGEQPQHF.

This rearrangement joins TRBV6-5 to TRBJ2-2, with D uncertain. The V gene lost 0 bases and the J gene lost 1 base, with 6 bases spanning the gap. Germline-derived CDR1 and CDR2 are MNHEY and SVGAGI. This CDR3 region has 15 residues. The DNA of the CDR3 is TGTGCCAGCAGTTACTCGCCAGGGAACACCGGGGAGCTGTTTTTT. Translated: CASSYSPGNTGELFF.